This T cell receptor beta chain was captured in a study of monozygotic twins with inflammatory bowel disease. UMIs containing a 6-nucleotide sample barcode were added via template switching. TCRdb reprocessed the 5' RACE reads and reports one entry per CDR3 protein, with no DNA. This sample contains over 100,000 distinct CDR3 sequences. Turning to this clonotype: Its target is not known.

Germline values: CDR1 MGHRA, CDR2 YSYEKL. The CDR3 sequence is 12 residues long. Study outcomes and limitations: Researchers report that IBD patients shared fewer clonotypes with others than healthy twins, especially amid disease activity.

This TCR came from a human donor with ulcerative colitis or Crohn's disease, or a healthy co-twin of an affected twin (not recorded which). Sequenced input: blood. The V call is TRBV4-1, the J call TRBJ1-2. The CDR3 here is CASSQEDYGYTF.